The T cell receptor beta chain under discussion was sequenced for a study of T cells in Graves' hyperthyroidism and ophthalmopathy. Whole-study findings and limits: Ophthalmopathy was separated from stable hyperthyroidism by a 13 V-J model.

Those with hyperthyroidism were 18 to 65 years old, newly diagnosed, and ill for under 2 months. Each diagnosis was grounded in clinical symptoms, serum thyroxine and TRAb, thyroid ultrasound, and orbital computed tomography. Amplified TCR beta CDR3 regions derived from RNA transcripts. In the first-round RT-PCR of the TCR CDR3, the HTBI primer set was used. Each CDR3 protein is one row after TCRdb ran MiXCR on the multiplex PCR reads. The sample has about 560,000 distinct CDR3 sequences; 14% are singletons. Note on this clonotype: Its target is not known.

Germline V gene lookup returns CDR1 GTSNPN and CDR2 SVGIG (reference sequence). This CDR3 has 13 amino acids. The germline V and J ends were trimmed by 4 bases and 6 bases, with 10 bases remaining between them. The TCR was taken from a woman aged 40 to 49 with Graves' hyperthyroidism. The specimen sequenced was blood. The J gene is TRBJ1-6, the V gene TRBV30; D not resolved. CDR3 nucleotide sequence: TGTGCCTGGACCATCGCGGGTAATTCACCCCTCCACTTT. This sequence encodes CAWTIAGNSPLHF.